This is a list of T cell receptor beta chains from one sample in a study of vaccination and CD4 T cells after COVID-19. TCRdb reprocessed the PCR reads via MiXCR and lists one record per CDR3 protein. Among approximately 23,000 distinct CDR3 sequences listed, 50% to 65% were seen once. The sample in question was CD4+ T cells from blood, obtained before SARS-CoV-2 vaccination. Receptors originate from a human donor who had recovered from COVID-19. Both conserved end residues are part of each CDR3. The order of the fields is clone size, J gene, D gene, V gene, CDR3 DNA, CDR3 protein. D genes are given only for firm matches. Not every row has a clone size; where given, it reads once, few, many or a size class.

abundance: once; j_gene: TRBJ1-2; d_gene: TRBD1; v_gene: TRBV27; CDR3nt: TGTGCCAGCACCATGCGACAGGGGGCGTATGGCTACACCTTC; CDR3aa: CASTMRQGAYGYTF
abundance: .; j_gene: TRBJ1-6; d_gene: .; v_gene: TRBV2; CDR3nt: TGTGCCAGCAGTGCCAAAGCACCCCTCCACTTT; CDR3aa: CASSAKAPLHF
abundance: few; j_gene: TRBJ2-3; d_gene: .; v_gene: TRBV19; CDR3nt: TGTGCCAGTAGTATGCGACTTTCCACAGATACGCAGTATTTT; CDR3aa: CASSMRLSTDTQYF
abundance: .; j_gene: TRBJ2-1; d_gene: TRBD1; v_gene: TRBV6-1; CDR3nt: TGTGCCAGCAGACCCAGAATCCACGGGACAGGGAATGAGCAGTTCTTC; CDR3aa: CASRPRIHGTGNEQFF
abundance: .; j_gene: TRBJ2-5; d_gene: .; v_gene: TRBV5-1; CDR3nt: TGCGCCAGCAGCTTCCGGCTAGGGACTCGCCAAGAGACCCAGTACTTC; CDR3aa: CASSFRLGTRQETQYF
abundance: .; j_gene: TRBJ2-2; d_gene: .; v_gene: TRBV20-1; CDR3nt: TGCAGTGCTAGAGGGGAAGAAGGGGGAGACCACACCGGGGAGCTGTTTTTT; CDR3aa: CSARGEEGGDHTGELFF
abundance: .; j_gene: TRBJ2-2; d_gene: .; v_gene: TRBV7-9; CDR3nt: TGTGCCAGCAGCTACCAAGCGAACACCGGGGAGCTGTTTTTT; CDR3aa: CASSYQANTGELFF
abundance: .; j_gene: TRBJ2-3; d_gene: .; v_gene: TRBV7-9; CDR3nt: TGTGCCAGCAGCCCCCGGGAGTTACTGTCAGATACGCAGTATTTT; CDR3aa: CASSPRELLSDTQYF
abundance: few; j_gene: TRBJ2-3; d_gene: .; v_gene: TRBV7-9; CDR3nt: TGTGCCAGCAGCGGGGGAGTGGGGTGGGACACAGATACGCAGTATTTT; CDR3aa: CASSGGVGWDTDTQYF
abundance: few; j_gene: TRBJ1-5; d_gene: .; v_gene: TRBV20-1; CDR3nt: TGCAGTGCTAGAGGGGGAGGCAATCAGCCCCAGCATTTT; CDR3aa: CSARGGGNQPQHF
abundance: few; j_gene: TRBJ2-1; d_gene: TRBD1; v_gene: TRBV7-2; CDR3nt: TGTGCCAGCAGGGGACAGGGCGCTTATCTGGGCGGCGAGCAGTTCTTC; CDR3aa: CASRGQGAYLGGEQFF
abundance: .; j_gene: TRBJ1-4; d_gene: TRBD1; v_gene: TRBV28; CDR3nt: TGTGCCAGCAGCCCTCGACAGGGGCCCGGGGGAAAACTGTTTTTT; CDR3aa: CASSPRQGPGGKLFF
abundance: .; j_gene: TRBJ2-7; d_gene: .; v_gene: TRBV20-1; CDR3nt: TGCAGTGCTAGACCCGGGACGTTTAGGGAGCAGTACTTC; CDR3aa: CSARPGTFREQYF
abundance: .; j_gene: TRBJ2-2; d_gene: TRBD2; v_gene: TRBV15; CDR3nt: TGTGCCACCAGCAGAGCAGCGGGGGTGGGGGAGCTGTTTTTT; CDR3aa: CATSRAAGVGELFF
abundance: few; j_gene: TRBJ2-7; d_gene: TRBD2; v_gene: TRBV20-1; CDR3nt: TGCAGTGCTTTAGCGGGAGGGTCACCCTACGAGCAGTACTTC; CDR3aa: CSALAGGSPYEQYF
abundance: few; j_gene: TRBJ1-5; d_gene: .; v_gene: TRBV7-8; CDR3nt: TGTGCCAGCAGCTTAATGCGGCTTCAGCCCCAGCATTTT; CDR3aa: CASSLMRLQPQHF
abundance: few; j_gene: TRBJ2-1; d_gene: .; v_gene: TRBV6-1; CDR3nt: TGTGCCAGCAGTGCTAGGGGCGGGATGAGCTCCTACAATGAGCAGTTCTTC; CDR3aa: CASSARGGMSSYNEQFF
abundance: .; j_gene: TRBJ1-5; d_gene: .; v_gene: TRBV6-1; CDR3nt: TGTGCCAGCAGTGAATATCCGAGGGGAATCAATCAGCCCCAGCATTTT; CDR3aa: CASSEYPRGINQPQHF
abundance: .; j_gene: TRBJ2-5; d_gene: TRBD2; v_gene: TRBV20-1; CDR3nt: TGCAGTGCTCCTTACGGGGGGGGAGAGACCCAGTACTTC; CDR3aa: CSAPYGGGETQYF
abundance: .; j_gene: TRBJ2-5; d_gene: .; v_gene: TRBV12-3/TRBV12-4; CDR3nt: TGTGCCAGCAGTTTCTTAGAGACCCAGTACTTC; CDR3aa: CASSFLETQYF
abundance: once; j_gene: TRBJ2-1; d_gene: TRBD1; v_gene: TRBV20-1; CDR3nt: TGCAGTGCTAGTCTTTCCGACAGGGCAAACGAGCAGTTCTTC; CDR3aa: CSASLSDRANEQFF
abundance: .; j_gene: TRBJ2-3; d_gene: .; v_gene: TRBV10-2; CDR3nt: TGCGCCAGCAGACACACAGATACGCAGTATTTT; CDR3aa: CASRHTDTQYF
abundance: few; j_gene: TRBJ1-2; d_gene: .; v_gene: TRBV28; CDR3nt: TGTGCCAGCAGTCCGCGGGGGCGGGGGGGTGCTGGCTACACCTTC; CDR3aa: CASSPRGRGGAGYTF
abundance: few; j_gene: TRBJ2-4; d_gene: .; v_gene: TRBV27; CDR3nt: TGTGCCAGCAGTTTGTACACAGGGCAAAACATTCAGTACTTC; CDR3aa: CASSLYTGQNIQYF
abundance: .; j_gene: TRBJ2-4; d_gene: TRBD1; v_gene: TRBV6-2/TRBV6-3; CDR3nt: TGTGCCAGCAGTCGCGTCGGACAGGGCGGAAACATTCAGTACTTC; CDR3aa: CASSRVGQGGNIQYF
abundance: .; j_gene: TRBJ2-4; d_gene: .; v_gene: TRBV6-4; CDR3nt: TGTGCCAGCAGCGGGACGTACATTCAGTACTTC; CDR3aa: CASSGTYIQYF
abundance: .; j_gene: TRBJ2-4; d_gene: .; v_gene: TRBV7-9; CDR3nt: TGTGCCAGCACCCAGGGTTGGGGGCAGACGAACATTCAGTACTTC; CDR3aa: CASTQGWGQTNIQYF
abundance: few; j_gene: TRBJ2-3; d_gene: TRBD1; v_gene: TRBV20-1; CDR3nt: TGCAGTCTAGGACAGGGTGAAGATACGCAGTATTTT; CDR3aa: CSLGQGEDTQYF
abundance: .; j_gene: TRBJ1-1; d_gene: TRBD1; v_gene: TRBV5-1; CDR3nt: TGCGCCAGCAGCCCGAAGACAGGGCAAACTGAAGCTTTCTTT; CDR3aa: CASSPKTGQTEAFF
abundance: .; j_gene: TRBJ1-1; d_gene: .; v_gene: TRBV28; CDR3nt: TGTGCCAGCGGCCCCCCGGGGCAGGACACTGAAGCTTTCTTT; CDR3aa: CASGPPGQDTEAFF
abundance: .; j_gene: TRBJ2-7; d_gene: .; v_gene: TRBV28; CDR3nt: TGTGCCAGCACCGCAGGGGGGTCCGAGCAGTACTTC; CDR3aa: CASTAGGSEQYF
abundance: .; j_gene: TRBJ2-1; d_gene: .; v_gene: TRBV28; CDR3nt: TGTGCCAGCGTGGGTAGTGGCAATGAGCAGTTCTTC; CDR3aa: CASVGSGNEQFF
abundance: .; j_gene: TRBJ2-5; d_gene: .; v_gene: TRBV6-1; CDR3nt: TGTGCCACCCTAGGGGATACGTTGGAGACCCAGTACTTC; CDR3aa: CATLGDTLETQYF
abundance: .; j_gene: TRBJ2-3; d_gene: TRBD2; v_gene: TRBV20-1; CDR3nt: TGCAGTGCCTATGGACGGAAAACTAGCGGAAGCACAGATACGCAGTATTTT; CDR3aa: CSAYGRKTSGSTDTQYF
abundance: once; j_gene: TRBJ1-4; d_gene: TRBD1; v_gene: TRBV28; CDR3nt: TGTGCCAGCAGTTTTCAACACAGGGGTGTTAATGAAAAACTGTTTTTT; CDR3aa: CASSFQHRGVNEKLFF
abundance: .; j_gene: TRBJ1-1; d_gene: .; v_gene: TRBV5-1; CDR3nt: TGCGCCAGCAGCTTCGGGGGAACTGAAGCTTTCTTT; CDR3aa: CASSFGGTEAFF
abundance: few; j_gene: TRBJ1-6; d_gene: .; v_gene: TRBV6-1; CDR3nt: TGTGCCAGCAAGCCCTATGCCAATTCACCCCTCCACTTT; CDR3aa: CASKPYANSPLHF
abundance: few; j_gene: TRBJ2-5; d_gene: .; v_gene: TRBV19; CDR3nt: TGTGCCAGTAATATAGGTCAAGAGACCCAGTACTTC; CDR3aa: CASNIGQETQYF
abundance: .; j_gene: TRBJ2-4; d_gene: .; v_gene: TRBV4-3; CDR3nt: TGCGCCAGCAGCCAAGACGGAAACATTCAGTACTTC; CDR3aa: CASSQDGNIQYF
abundance: .; j_gene: TRBJ2-1; d_gene: .; v_gene: TRBV6-1; CDR3nt: TGTGCCAGCATGGGCTTTAATGAGCAGTTCTTC; CDR3aa: CASMGFNEQFF
abundance: few; j_gene: TRBJ1-4; d_gene: .; v_gene: TRBV7-9; CDR3nt: TGTGCCAGCAGCTTAGTCGATGAAAAACTGTTTTTT; CDR3aa: CASSLVDEKLFF
abundance: .; j_gene: TRBJ2-5; d_gene: .; v_gene: TRBV28; CDR3nt: TGTGCCAGCAGTTTAGTCAACCAAGAGACCCAGTACTTC; CDR3aa: CASSLVNQETQYF
abundance: few; j_gene: TRBJ2-5; d_gene: TRBD1; v_gene: TRBV7-7; CDR3nt: TGTGCTAGCAGCAATATTCCGGGACAGGGGGAAGAGACCCAGTACTTC; CDR3aa: CASSNIPGQGEETQYF
abundance: .; j_gene: TRBJ2-1; d_gene: .; v_gene: TRBV2; CDR3nt: TGTGCCAGCAAACCGGACAGTTCTCCGCAGTTCTTC; CDR3aa: CASKPDSSPQFF
abundance: few; j_gene: TRBJ2-3; d_gene: TRBD2; v_gene: TRBV6-4; CDR3nt: TGTGCCAGCAGTGACTCGCGGGAGACAGATACGCAGTATTTT; CDR3aa: CASSDSRETDTQYF
abundance: .; j_gene: TRBJ2-1; d_gene: TRBD2; v_gene: TRBV7-2; CDR3nt: TGTGCCAGCAGCTTAGGGGGACTAGCGGGAATAGATGAGCAGTTCTTC; CDR3aa: CASSLGGLAGIDEQFF
abundance: .; j_gene: TRBJ1-2; d_gene: TRBD1; v_gene: TRBV6-5; CDR3nt: TGTGCCAGCAGTTACTCAGGGACAGGGGGCGATGGCTACACCTTC; CDR3aa: CASSYSGTGGDGYTF
abundance: few; j_gene: TRBJ2-3; d_gene: .; v_gene: TRBV27; CDR3nt: TGTGCCAGCAGTTTATCGGGGATTAGCACAGATACGCAGTATTTT; CDR3aa: CASSLSGISTDTQYF
abundance: .; j_gene: TRBJ2-3; d_gene: TRBD1; v_gene: TRBV24-1; CDR3nt: TGTGCCACCAGTCGCCCCGAGACAGGGGTCACAGATACGCAGTATTTT; CDR3aa: CATSRPETGVTDTQYF
abundance: .; j_gene: TRBJ1-1; d_gene: .; v_gene: TRBV7-2; CDR3nt: TGTGCCAGCAGCTTAAGTTGGGGCACTGAAGCTTTCTTT; CDR3aa: CASSLSWGTEAFF
abundance: .; j_gene: TRBJ2-1; d_gene: .; v_gene: TRBV6-1; CDR3nt: TGTGCCAGCGTAGGAGGGTACAATGAGCAGTTCTTC; CDR3aa: CASVGGYNEQFF
abundance: .; j_gene: TRBJ2-3; d_gene: TRBD2; v_gene: TRBV6-2/TRBV6-3; CDR3nt: TGTGCCAGCAGTTACGGCGGGAGTCAAGATACGCAGTATTTT; CDR3aa: CASSYGGSQDTQYF
abundance: few; j_gene: TRBJ1-2; d_gene: TRBD1; v_gene: TRBV19; CDR3nt: TGTGCCAGTAGGATGAGACAGGGGATAGCCTATGGCTACACCTTC; CDR3aa: CASRMRQGIAYGYTF